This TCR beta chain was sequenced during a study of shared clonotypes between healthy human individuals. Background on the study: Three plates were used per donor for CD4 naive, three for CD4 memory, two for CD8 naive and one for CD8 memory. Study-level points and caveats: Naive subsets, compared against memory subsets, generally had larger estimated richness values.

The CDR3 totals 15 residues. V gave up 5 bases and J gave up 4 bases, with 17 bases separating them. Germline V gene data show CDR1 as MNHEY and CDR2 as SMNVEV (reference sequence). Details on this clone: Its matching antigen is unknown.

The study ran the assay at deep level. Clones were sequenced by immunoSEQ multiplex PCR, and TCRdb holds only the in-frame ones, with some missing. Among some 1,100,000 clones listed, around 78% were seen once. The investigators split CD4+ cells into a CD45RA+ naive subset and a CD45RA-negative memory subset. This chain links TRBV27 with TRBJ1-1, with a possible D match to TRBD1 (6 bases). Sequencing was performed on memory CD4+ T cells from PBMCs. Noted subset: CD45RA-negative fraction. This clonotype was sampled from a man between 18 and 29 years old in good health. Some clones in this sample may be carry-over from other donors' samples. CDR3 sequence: CASSPGAAGRTEAFF. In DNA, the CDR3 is TGTGCCAGCAGTCCAGGGGCCGCCGGGCGCACTGAAGCTTTCTTT.